This entry lists 24 T cell receptor beta chains sequenced from one sample in a study of T cell responses to AZD1222 COVID-19 vaccine. The table came from immunoSEQ multiplex PCR; TCRdb's copy has only in-frame clones and leaves some out. The top ten hold around 3% of the sample, which has 120,000 to 150,000 clones, roughly 90% seen once. The material sequenced was peripheral blood, taken on day 0 of AZD1222 vaccination. The receptors were gathered from an adult in good health.

The chain employs TRBV3-1 (or the pseudogene TRBV3-2) and TRBJ2-1, with D hard to call. V shed 0 bases and J shed 5 bases, with 8 bases lying between them. Per germline, CDR1 LGHDT and CDR2 YNNKEL (reference sequence). The CDR3 runs 14 residues. Here the CDR3 DNA reads TGTGCCAGCAGCCAAGATTTCGCGCACAATGAGCAGTTCTTC. This gives the protein CASSQDFAHNEQFF.

J is TRBJ1-5 and V is TRBV27, with D possibly TRBD1 on 5 matching bases. There are 14 residues in the CDR3. Trimming stripped 3 bases from V and 4 bases from J, with 10 bases between. The V gene's germline CDR1 is MNHEY and CDR2 SMNVEV (reference sequence). The CDR3, as DNA: TGTGCCAGCAGTTTGGCGGGACCTAATCAGCCCCAGCATTTT. Protein product: CASSLAGPNQPQHF.

The chain is built from TRBV28 and TRBJ1-6; D call uncertain. Germline values: CDR1 MDHEN, CDR2 SYDVKM. The CDR3 has 15 residues. Trimming left V 5 bases short and J 6 bases short, with 14 bases between. CDR3: CASSQTRVRNSPLHF. In nucleotides, the CDR3 is TGTGCCAGCAGTCAGACCCGGGTCCGTAATTCACCCCTCCACTTT. The whole variable domain, filled in from reference TRBV28 and TRBJ1-6, reads DVKVTQSSRYLVKRTGEKVFLECVQDMDHENMFWYRQDPGLGLRLIYFSYDVKMKEKGDIPEGYSVSREKKERFSLILESASTNQTSMYLCASSQTRVRNSPLHFGNGTRLTVT.

This sequence joins TRBV27 and TRBJ1-3; D call uncertain. CDR3 length: 13 residues. The V gene lost 8 bases and the J gene lost 0 bases, with 8 bases spanning the gap. Germline V gene data show CDR1 as MNHEY and CDR2 as SMNVEV (reference sequence). CDR3 in amino acids: CASSPLSGNTIYF. DNA for the CDR3: TGTGCCAGCTCCCCTCTCTCTGGAAACACCATATATTTT.

The chain links TRBV7-8 to TRBJ1-5; D gene ambiguous. The CDR3 has 15 amino acids. CDR1 and CDR2 from the germline V gene are SGHVS and FQNEAQ. V was shortened by 1 base and J by 6 bases, with 13 bases between the two germline ends. Here the CDR3 DNA reads TGTGCCAGCAGCTTAGATAACTCGGGCGGTCAGCCCCAGCATTTT. Its translation is CASSLDNSGGQPQHF.

The genes are TRBV27 and TRBJ2-7, with 8 bases identical to TRBD1. CDR3 size: 15 residues. The ends lost 3 bases at V and 6 bases at J; junction bases unmatched: 10. Germline V gene sequence: CDR1 MNHEY, CDR2 SMNVEV (reference sequence). The CDR3 DNA follows: TGTGCCAGCAGTTTCAGGGGGCCGTTAGAATCCGAGCAGTACTTC. It is translated as CASSFRGPLESEQYF.

This chain joins TRBV15 and TRBJ1-5; D is ambiguous. The CDR3 spans 14 residues. Trimming stripped 4 bases from V and 2 bases from J, with 9 bases between. The germline V gene encodes CDR1 LNHNV and CDR2 YYDKDF (reference sequence). As DNA, the CDR3 is TGTGCCACCAGCACCAGGATTGGCAATCAGCCCCAGCATTTT. Translated: CATSTRIGNQPQHF.

This clone showed up just once. The chain is built from TRBV28 and TRBJ2-7; D is unresolved. Looked up from germline, CDR1 is MDHEN and CDR2 is SYDVKM. The CDR3 loop spans 13 amino acids. V was shortened by 9 bases and J by 1 base, with 13 bases between the two germline ends. The CDR3 region is CASRTMESYEQYF. CDR3 nucleotide sequence: TGTGCCAGTCGGACCATGGAATCCTACGAGCAGTACTTC.

The chain employs TRBV12-3 or TRBV12-4 and TRBJ1-1; D is unclear. The CDR3 runs to 12 residues. Trimming took off 6 bases at V and 11 bases at J, with 16 bases between the two ends. The CDR3 loop is CASSPSRPAAFF. CDR3 DNA sequence: TGTGCCAGCAGCCCTTCTAGGCCTGCGGCTTTCTTT.

The gene calls are TRBV15 and TRBJ1-1, with unresolved D. Looked up from germline, CDR1 is LNHNV and CDR2 is YYDKDF (reference sequence). V lost 5 bases and J lost 6, with 13 bases in between. The length of the CDR3 is 13 residues. The CDR3 region has the DNA TGTGCCACCAGCGGGAGGTACGGCTCTGAAGCTTTCTTT. As protein: CATSGRYGSEAFF.

The V and J genes are TRBV7-2 and TRBJ1-2; the D gene is possibly TRBD1 (6 bases). Trimming stripped 1 base from V and 5 bases from J, with 11 bases between. The CDR3 loop spans 14 amino acids. The germline V gene encodes CDR1 SGHTA and CDR2 FQGNSA. The DNA of the CDR3 is TGTGCCAGCAGCTTAGATACAGGGAATTATGGCTACACCTTC. Translation: CASSLDTGNYGYTF.

This chain links TRBV27 with TRBJ2-1; a weak D match, TRBD2 (5 bases). V lost 2 bases, J lost 7 bases, and 9 bases lay in between. The germline V gene encodes CDR1 MNHEY and CDR2 SMNVEV (reference sequence). CDR3 size: 13 residues. CDR3 nucleotide sequence: TGTGCCAGCAGTTTAGGACTTCTGAATGAGCAGTTCTTC. Its translation is CASSLGLLNEQFF.

The chain combines TRBV4-3 with TRBJ1-2; D gene ambiguous. Germline CDR1 reads LGHNA; CDR2 reads YSLEER. V lost 3 bases, J lost 2 bases, and 7 bases lay in between. The CDR3 totals 13 residues. The CDR3 sequence is CASSHLENYGYTF. The DNA for the CDR3 is TGCGCCAGCAGCCACCTAGAGAACTATGGCTACACCTTC.

The chain carries TRBV5-1 and TRBJ2-5; 8 bases are a match to TRBD2. CDR1 and CDR2 from the germline V gene are SGHRS and YFSETQ. Germline trimming cut 4 bases from V and 2 bases from J; bases unmatched to any gene: 16. The CDR3 extends over 18 amino acids. The CDR3 DNA sequence: TGCGCCAGCAGCGCCAGACCTACCGGGACTAGGGATCAAGAGACCCAGTACTTC. It specifies CASSARPTGTRDQETQYF.

The chain combines TRBV19 with TRBJ2-7; 9 bases agree with TRBD2. V was pared by 3 bases and J by 3 bases, with 15 bases of the junction left unmatched. Germline assignment: CDR1 LNHDA and CDR2 SQIVND (reference sequence). The CDR3 is 18 residues long. The CDR3 DNA is TGTGCCAGTAGTATTCCCTCGGGAGCGGGAGGCGTTGGCTACGAGCAGTACTTC. Protein sequence: CASSIPSGAGGVGYEQYF.

The chain employs TRBV6-6 and TRBJ1-1; tentatively, D is TRBD1 (6 bases). Trimming took off 0 bases at V and 1 base at J, with 9 bases between the two ends. CDR3 length: 15 amino acids. CDR1 and CDR2 from the germline V gene are MNHNY and SVGAGI (reference sequence). For the CDR3, the DNA is TGTGCCAGCAGTTACTCAGGCAGGGGGAACACTGAAGCTTTCTTT. Its translation is CASSYSGRGNTEAFF.

The CDR3 region has the DNA TGCGCCAGCAGCCAGACGGGTATCTACGTAGCTTTCTTT. This codes for CASSQTGIYVAFF. This rearrangement joins TRBV4-1 to TRBJ1-1; the D is unclear. Germline V lookup: CDR1 MGHRA, CDR2 YSYEKL. CDR3 size: 13 residues. V dropped 3 bases and J dropped 10 bases, with 15 bases sitting between them.

The gene calls are TRBV9 and TRBJ2-1; TRBD2 matches at 8 bases. Germline V gene sequence: CDR1 SGDLS, CDR2 YYNGEE. The CDR3 sequence is 16 residues long. V was pared by 3 bases and J by 4 bases, with 9 bases of the junction left unmatched. DNA of the CDR3: TGTGCCAGCAGCGCTCCCCAAGTAGCGGGATACAATGAGCAGTTCTTC. It specifies CASSAPQVAGYNEQFF.

This rearrangement joins TRBV5-5 to TRBJ2-1; 14 nucleotides agree with TRBD2. This CDR3 is 18 amino acids long. V shed 4 bases and J 0 bases; nucleotides not matched to a gene: 6. Germline loops: CDR1 SGHKS, CDR2 YYEKEE (reference sequence). CDR3 amino acids: CASSKGLAGVFSYNEQFF. DNA for the CDR3: TGTGCCAGCAGCAAGGGACTAGCGGGAGTCTTCTCCTACAATGAGCAGTTCTTC.

The chain joins TRBV19 to TRBJ1-1, with D possibly being TRBD1 (5 bases). The V end lost 3 bases, the J end lost 6 bases, and 11 bases lay between the germline ends. The CDR3 extends over 13 amino acids. CDR1 LNHDA and CDR2 SQIVND come from the germline V gene (reference sequence). The CDR3 nucleotides read TGTGCCAGTAGTATGGCGACGGGACCTGAAGCTTTCTTT. It yields the protein CASSMATGPEAFF.

This clone came up a few times. V and J are TRBV6-5 and TRBJ2-6; 11 bases are shared with TRBD1. The CDR3 is 15 amino acids. J gave up 5 bases and V 6 bases, and 3 bases lay outside the gene matches. The germline gives CDR1 MNHEY, CDR2 SVGAGI. The CDR3 sequence: CASRGTGGRANVLTF. For the CDR3, the DNA is TGTGCCAGCAGAGGGACAGGGGGGAGGGCCAACGTCCTGACTTTC.

The chain recombines TRBV28 with TRBJ1-2; D unresolved. Germline CDR1 reads MDHEN; CDR2 reads SYDVKM. V shed 2 bases and J shed 3 bases, with 7 bases lying between them. The CDR3 is made up of 13 amino acids. The CDR3: CASSLGVDYGYTF. The CDR3 DNA sequence: TGTGCCAGCAGTTTAGGGGTGGACTATGGCTACACCTTC.

V and J are TRBV3-1 (or the pseudogene TRBV3-2) and TRBJ1-4, with D hard to call. The V gene's germline CDR1 is LGHDT and CDR2 YNNKEL (reference sequence). This CDR3 has 12 residues. The V gene lost 1 base and the J gene lost 12 bases, with 9 bases spanning the gap. The CDR3 sequence: CASSQVGRELFF. DNA for the CDR3: TGTGCCAGCAGCCAAGTCGGACGGGAACTGTTTTTT.

The gene calls are TRBV19 and TRBJ1-4, with TRBD1 matching over 7 bases. The CDR3 covers 16 residues. Trimming removed 7 bases from V and 3 bases from J; junction bases left unmatched: 11. CDR1 LNHDA and CDR2 SQIVND come from the germline V gene (reference sequence). The CDR3 nucleotides read TGTGCCAGTACAACGGCGAGGGGGCGGGCTAATGAAAAACTGTTTTTT. This codes for CASTTARGRANEKLFF. Looking up the rest from reference TRBV19 and TRBJ1-4 gives the full variable domain: DGGITQSPKYLFRKEGQNVTLSCEQNLNHDAMYWYRQDPGQGLRLIYYSQIVNDFQKGDIAEGYSVSREKKESFPLTVTSAQKNPTAFYLCASTTARGRANEKLFFGSGTQLSVL.